The 28 T cell receptor beta chains given below trace back to one sample, sequenced in a study of glioma-infiltrating T cells after dendritic cell vaccination. Assay: immunoSEQ multiplex PCR; the TCRdb copy retains only in-frame clones and omits some. The sample yields 55,000 to 75,000 clones, around 83% seen once. Time point of the sample: after dendritic cell vaccination, including at tumor progression/relapse. Source: blood, taken after dendritic cell vaccination. The receptor source for this set is a human donor with glioblastoma.

The chain joins TRBV25-1 to TRBJ2-3; tentatively, D is TRBD1 (7 bases). The CDR3 has 16 residues. Germline CDR1 is MGHDK and CDR2 is SYGVNS. V lost 1 base, J lost 9 bases, and 20 bases lay in between. Here the CDR3 DNA reads TGTGCCAGCAGTGAATTCCGGGACTCCCAGGGGGGAACGCAGTATTTT. Translating gives CASSEFRDSQGGTQYF.

This clone was counted between two and nine times. The chain links TRBV5-6 to TRBJ2-3; 8 positions match TRBD1. V lost 3 bases to trimming and J lost 0 bases; unmatched junction nucleotides: 3. Germline loops: CDR1 SGHDT, CDR2 YYEEEE. The CDR3 covers 15 residues. As DNA, the CDR3 is TGTGCCAGCAGCTCCAGGACAGGGAGCACAGATACGCAGTATTTT. Translation gives CASSSRTGSTDTQYF.

The rearrangement uses TRBV29-1 and TRBJ2-5; D possibly corresponds to TRBD2 (7 bases). V lost 6 bases, J lost 4 bases, and 12 bases lay in between. CDR1 is SQVTM, CDR2 ANQGSEA, per germline. The length of the CDR3 is 12 residues. Here the CDR3 DNA reads TGCAGCGTGGGGGGGCTTCGAGAGACCCAGTACTTC. This encodes CSVGGLRETQYF.

The chain uses TRBV27 and TRBJ2-7; 12 nucleotides agree with TRBD1. CDR1 is MNHEY, CDR2 SMNVEV, per germline (reference sequence). V gave up 6 bases and J gave up 3 bases; unmatched junction bases: 12. This CDR3 region has 17 residues. The CDR3: CASSSTGTGGPYYEQYF. The CDR3, as DNA: TGTGCCAGCAGCTCCACCGGGACAGGGGGCCCCTACTACGAGCAGTACTTC.

The V and J genes are TRBV19 and TRBJ2-7, with D possibly matching TRBD1 (5 bases). The CDR3 is 15 residues long. CDR1 is LNHDA, CDR2 SQIVND, per germline (reference sequence). V lost 4 bases and J lost 3, with 16 bases in between. This CDR3 reads CASSTSGPSIYEQYF. CDR3 coding DNA: TGTGCCAGTAGTACCTCAGGGCCTTCGATCTACGAGCAGTACTTC. The whole variable domain, remainder taken from reference TRBV19 and TRBJ2-7, is DGGITQSPKYLFRKEGQNVTLSCEQNLNHDAMYWYRQDPGQGLRLIYYSQIVNDFQKGDIAEGYSVSREKKESFPLTVTSAQKNPTAFYLCASSTSGPSIYEQYFGPGTRLTVT.

The genes are TRBV19 and TRBJ2-3; perhaps TRBD2 as D (6 bases). Per germline, CDR1 LNHDA and CDR2 SQIVND (reference sequence). The CDR3 has 16 amino acids. V was pared by 5 bases and J by 2 bases, with 17 bases between. CDR3 sequence reads: CASSFDLGGYTDTQYF. The DNA of the CDR3 is TGTGCCAGTAGTTTCGACTTAGGAGGGTACACAGATACGCAGTATTTT.

The chain combines TRBV2 with TRBJ2-7; a weak D match, TRBD1 (5 bases). V was cut by 6 bases and J by 5 bases, with 14 bases left in between. The CDR3 contains 13 residues. The germline V gene has CDR1 SNHLY and CDR2 FYNNEI. The CDR3 DNA reads TGTGCCAGCAGGCTGACAGTCGTCGACGAGCAGTACTTC. The encoded protein is CASRLTVVDEQYF.

The rearrangement links TRBV14 to TRBJ1-2; D ambiguous. Germline assignment: CDR1 SGHDN and CDR2 FVKESK. V was shortened by 6 bases and J by 4 bases, with 18 bases between the two germline ends. The CDR3 spans 15 residues. Here the CDR3 DNA reads TGTGCCAGCAGTCCGATGGGCCCACTGGCCTATGGCTACACCTTC. Translation: CASSPMGPLAYGYTF.

This chain joins TRBV19 and TRBJ2-1; no clear D gene. In germline, CDR1 is LNHDA, CDR2 SQIVND (reference sequence). The CDR3 has 12 amino acids. Deletions cut 2 bases from V and 6 bases from J, with 5 bases between. CDR3 amino acids: CASSIFGNEQFF. The CDR3 DNA follows: TGTGCCAGTAGTATATTCGGCAATGAGCAGTTCTTC. Using reference TRBV19 and TRBJ2-1 for the parts outside the CDR3, the full variable domain is DGGITQSPKYLFRKEGQNVTLSCEQNLNHDAMYWYRQDPGQGLRLIYYSQIVNDFQKGDIAEGYSVSREKKESFPLTVTSAQKNPTAFYLCASSIFGNEQFFGPGTRLTVL.

In its sample, this clone was seen a few times. The CDR3 DNA reads TGTGCCAGTAGTATAAGCCAGGGTTGGGGTTATGGAGCTTTCTTT. It translates to CASSISQGWGYGAFF. The chain uses TRBV19 and TRBJ1-1, with D maybe TRBD1 (5 bases). Germline V gene data show CDR1 as LNHDA and CDR2 as SQIVND (reference sequence). The CDR3 loop spans 15 amino acids. The V end lost 2 bases, the J end lost 10 bases, and 20 bases lay between the germline ends.

The chain recombines TRBV6-1 with TRBJ2-3, with D unresolved. V was clipped by 1 base and J by 5 bases, with 7 bases between them. Per the germline V gene, CDR1 is MNHNS and CDR2 is SASEGT. The CDR3 covers 13 residues. This CDR3 reads CASSEVQLDTQYF. CDR3 nucleotide sequence: TGTGCCAGCAGTGAAGTTCAGTTAGATACGCAGTATTTT.

This chain connects TRBV7-3 to TRBJ2-1, with 10 positions matching TRBD2. Unmatched junction bases numbered 4, after V lost 1 base and J lost 4 bases. The CDR3 is 16 residues long. The germline V gene has CDR1 SGHTA and CDR2 FQGTGA. This chain's CDR3 is CASSLSLAGDYNEQFF. The CDR3 DNA reads as TGTGCCAGCAGCTTAAGCCTAGCGGGGGATTACAATGAGCAGTTCTTC.

The chain has TRBV11-2 and TRBJ2-3, with 9 bases fitting TRBD2. The V and J ends lost 4 bases and 1 base, in that order; junction bases with no gene match: 15. Germline V gene sequence: CDR1 SGHAT, CDR2 FQNNGV. This CDR3 spans 19 amino acids. CDR3 nucleotides: TGTGCCAGCAGCTCTACTTGGGGCGGGGGGGTATCTGGCACAGATACGCAGTATTTT. Translating it yields CASSSTWGGGVSGTDTQYF.

The chain couples TRBV25-1 to TRBJ1-1; D ambiguous. The ends were cut back, 1 base at V and 4 bases at J, with 13 bases in the middle. Germline V gene data show CDR1 as MGHDK and CDR2 as SYGVNS. The CDR3 covers 15 residues. CDR3 DNA sequence: TGTGCCAGCAGTGAATTCTATACGGGTGGCACTGAAGCTTTCTTT. Its protein product is CASSEFYTGGTEAFF.

The chain is built from TRBV19 and TRBJ2-3; 10 nucleotides align to TRBD1. Germline lookup yields CDR1 LNHDA and CDR2 SQIVND (reference sequence). The ends lost 8 bases at V and 4 bases at J; junction bases unmatched: 6. The CDR3 runs 14 residues. The CDR3 DNA sequence: TGTGCCAGTTCCGGGACAGGGGTGCCAGATACGCAGTATTTT. Translation: CASSGTGVPDTQYF.

The V call is TRBV6-1, the J call TRBJ2-7, with D possibly being TRBD2 (5 bases). The CDR3 spans 14 residues. Trimming removed 6 bases from V and 1 base from J, with 13 bases in between. The germline V gene has CDR1 MNHNS and CDR2 SASEGT. CDR3 DNA sequence: TGTGCCAGCAGAAGCGTGGGGAGTTCCTACGAGCAGTACTTC. This translates into CASRSVGSSYEQYF.

The chain combines TRBV5-1 with TRBJ2-5; D remains unclear. CDR1 SGHRS and CDR2 YFSETQ come from the germline V gene. Trimming pared 2 bases from V and 5 bases from J, leaving 7 bases between. This CDR3 contains 12 residues. In DNA, the CDR3 is TGCGCCAGCAGCTTTAACGGTGAGACCCAGTACTTC. Translated, it gives CASSFNGETQYF.

The genes are TRBV11-2 and TRBJ2-3, with 7 bases that match TRBD2. V was clipped by 7 bases and J by 5 bases; unmatched bases: 9. The germline CDR1 and CDR2 sequences are SGHAT and FQNNGV. This CDR3 comprises 14 residues. This CDR3 reads CASTVAGPRDTQYF. Written as DNA, the CDR3 is TGTGCCAGCACCGTAGCGGGCCCGAGAGATACGCAGTATTTT.

The rearrangement joins TRBV4-2 to TRBJ1-5, with a weak D call TRBD1 (6 bases). Germline V gene data show CDR1 as LGHNA and CDR2 as YNFKEQ. The V end lost 4 bases, the J end lost 7 bases, and 17 bases lay between the germline ends. There are 15 residues in the CDR3. The CDR3 nucleotides are TGTGCCAGCAGCCTGGGGGCCAGGGAAGGGCAGCCCCAGCATTTT. It encodes CASSLGAREGQPQHF.

The rearrangement joins TRBV30 to TRBJ2-7; D perhaps matches TRBD1 (5 bases). There are 13 residues in the CDR3. The ends were cut back, 2 bases at V and 1 base at J, with 9 bases in the middle. Germline loops: CDR1 GTSNPN, CDR2 SVGIG (reference sequence). The chain's CDR3 is CAWSRQGSYEQYF. In DNA form, the CDR3 reads TGTGCCTGGAGTCGGCAGGGATCCTACGAGCAGTACTTC.

This clone turned up a few times. This chain uses TRBV5-1 with TRBJ2-2; 8 bases are shared with TRBD1. Germline V gene data show CDR1 as SGHRS and CDR2 as YFSETQ. CDR3 length equals 15 residues. Germline trimming cut 4 bases from V and 10 bases from J; bases unmatched to any gene: 12. CDR3 sequence reads: CASSPGNRGEEELFF. The CDR3 DNA follows: TGCGCCAGCAGCCCGGGGAACAGGGGGGAAGAGGAGCTGTTTTTT.

V usage is TRBV4-1 and J usage is TRBJ1-6; 7 bases align to TRBD1. Trimming took 4 bases from V and 3 from J; bases not matched to a gene: 6. The CDR3 extends over 16 amino acids. Germline values: CDR1 MGHRA, CDR2 YSYEKL. The chain's CDR3 is CASSLPRQGYNSPLHF. CDR3 DNA: TGCGCCAGCAGCCTTCCCCGACAGGGCTATAATTCACCCCTCCACTTT.

In its sample, this clone was seen a few times. The V gene is TRBV27, the J gene TRBJ2-5; D perhaps matches TRBD1 (5 bases). The CDR3 has 13 amino acids. Trimming left V 6 bases short and J 5 bases short, with 13 bases between. CDR1 MNHEY and CDR2 SMNVEV come from the germline V gene (reference sequence). The CDR3 region is CASSQGNLETQYF. The CDR3 coding sequence is TGTGCCAGCAGCCAGGGTAATTTGGAGACCCAGTACTTC.

This sequence joins TRBV5-1 and TRBJ1-1, with TRBD1 matching 9 bases. In germline, CDR1 is SGHRS, CDR2 YFSETQ. The trim removed 4 bases at V and 6 bases at J, leaving 16 bases unmatched. The CDR3 is 17 residues long. CDR3 loop: CASSPGGQGRSIPEAFF. CDR3 nucleotides: TGCGCCAGCAGCCCAGGAGGACAGGGGCGCAGTATCCCTGAAGCTTTCTTT.

The chain is built from TRBV30 and TRBJ1-5, with a weak D call TRBD1 (6 bases). The ends were cut back, 1 base at V and 6 bases at J, with 13 bases in the middle. This CDR3 contains 14 residues. Germline V CDR1 and CDR2: GTSNPN, SVGIG (reference sequence). CDR3 sequence (DNA): TGTGCCTGGAGTGCAGGACAGTCAGGTCAGCCCCAGCATTTT. Translated, it gives CAWSAGQSGQPQHF.

The chain couples TRBV7-2 to TRBJ2-1; 10 nucleotides align to TRBD2. Trimming cost V 10 bases and J 7 bases; bases outside gene matches: 25. CDR3 length: 19 amino acids. Germline V gene lookup returns CDR1 SGHTA and CDR2 FQGNSA. In nucleotides, the CDR3 is TGTGCCATCGAGATGTCCCCCCGGGCCGGACTAGCGGTGGGGAATGAGCAGTTCTTC. Encoded protein: CAIEMSPRAGLAVGNEQFF.

The gene calls are TRBV18 and TRBJ1-4; tentatively, D is TRBD1 (6 bases). Trimming took 3 bases from V and 7 from J, leaving 9 bases between them. The CDR3 is 13 residues long. Germline CDR1 and CDR2: KGHSH and LQKENI. The DNA of the CDR3 is TGTGCCAGCTCACCCCAGGGGTCTGAAAAACTGTTTTTT. This codes for CASSPQGSEKLFF. Supplemented by reference TRBV18 and TRBJ1-4, the full variable domain reads NAGVMQNPRHLVRRRGQEARLRCSPMKGHSHVYWYRQLPEEGLKFMVYLQKENIIDESGMPKERFSAEFPKEGPSILRIQQVVRGDSAAYFCASSPQGSEKLFFGSGTQLSVL.

The gene calls are TRBV4-3 and TRBJ1-2, with TRBD1 matching over 7 bases. CDR3 length equals 14 residues. J lost 4 bases, V lost 4 bases, and 6 bases had no gene match. Looked up from germline, CDR1 is LGHNA and CDR2 is YSLEER. The CDR3 reads CASSPDRALYGYTF. As DNA, the CDR3 is TGCGCCAGCAGCCCCGACAGGGCCCTCTATGGCTACACCTTC.